The 26 T cell receptor beta chains presented below share a single source sample, sequenced in a study of T cell responses to AZD1222 COVID-19 vaccine. Assay used: immunoSEQ multiplex PCR; TCRdb lists only in-frame clones, some missing. The sample yields some 200,000 clones, more than 75% seen once. The input for sequencing was peripheral blood, taken 28 days after the second AZD1222 dose. These receptors were taken from an adult who received the AZD1222 COVID-19 vaccine.

V is TRBV7-9 and J is TRBJ2-7; 12 nucleotides line up with TRBD2. The CDR3 totals 15 residues. Germline loops: CDR1 SEHNR, CDR2 FQNEAQ (reference sequence). The V gene end was trimmed by 4 bases and the J gene end by 3 bases; junction bases not matched to a gene: 4. The CDR3: CASSSRLAGVYEQYF. CDR3 sequence (DNA): TGTGCCAGCAGCTCTCGACTAGCGGGAGTCTACGAGCAGTACTTC.

The J gene is TRBJ1-3, the V gene TRBV15; D not certain. Germline values: CDR1 LNHNV, CDR2 YYDKDF (reference sequence). The CDR3 runs 10 residues. CDR3 bases: TGTGACAAGGTACAAAACACCATATATTTT. This sequence encodes CDKVQNTIYF.

The CDR3 region is CASSSTGGPNYGYTF. The CDR3 DNA sequence: TGTGCCAGCAGCAGCACAGGGGGACCTAACTATGGCTACACCTTC. The chain carries TRBV28 and TRBJ1-2, with 8 bases matching TRBD1. V was pared by 6 bases and J by 0 bases, with 6 bases of the junction left unmatched. Germline V lookup: CDR1 MDHEN, CDR2 SYDVKM. The CDR3 runs 15 residues.

J is TRBJ2-7 and V is TRBV3-1 (or the pseudogene TRBV3-2); 13 bases match TRBD2. This CDR3 has 14 amino acids. The ends lost 5 bases at V and 10 bases at J; junction bases unmatched: 8. Germline loops: CDR1 LGHDT, CDR2 YNNKEL (reference sequence). The CDR3 DNA sequence: TGTGCCAGCAGCACAGGGACTAGCGGGACCCTTCAGTACTTC. It encodes CASSTGTSGTLQYF.

The genes are TRBV5-6 and TRBJ2-5; 8 bases map to TRBD2. The CDR3 loop spans 14 amino acids. CDR1 and CDR2 (germline): SGHDT, YYEEEE. The ends lost 1 base at V and 4 bases at J; junction bases unmatched: 3. The DNA for the CDR3 is TGTGCCAGCAGCTTGTACGCGGGAGGAGAGACCCAGTACTTC. It encodes CASSLYAGGETQYF.

Details on this clone: Germline and junction disagree at one end, which may indicate a read error. The chain joins TRBV7-6 to TRBJ1-2; 12 bases map to TRBD1. CDR1 is SGHVS, CDR2 FNYEAQ, per germline. The CDR3 contains 15 residues. The CDR3 DNA reads TGTGCCAGCAGATTAGGGACAGGGGGCACCTATGGCTACACCTTC. It yields the protein CASRLGTGGTYGYTF.

The chain combines TRBV19 with TRBJ2-3; tentatively, D is TRBD2 (5 bases). From germline, CDR1 is LNHDA and CDR2 SQIVND (reference sequence). V was pared by 6 bases and J by 1 base, with 14 bases between. There are 15 residues in the CDR3. The CDR3: CASSPPGIRTDTQYF. CDR3 bases: TGTGCCAGTAGCCCCCCGGGGATTCGCACAGATACGCAGTATTTT.

The rearrangement links TRBV27 to TRBJ2-7, with a tentative D call TRBD1 (5 bases). This CDR3 is built from 14 residues. Trimming cost V 3 bases and J 0 bases, with 9 bases left between them. Germline V CDR1 and CDR2: MNHEY, SMNVEV (reference sequence). As DNA, the CDR3 is TGTGCCAGCAGTTTCTCCAGGGACTCCTACGAGCAGTACTTC. It codes for CASSFSRDSYEQYF.

The chain carries TRBV4-3 and TRBJ1-5; no clear D gene. Trimming stripped 0 bases from V and 0 bases from J, with 6 bases between. The CDR3 is made up of 15 amino acids. The germline gives CDR1 LGHNA, CDR2 YSLEER. The CDR3: CASSQDRDSNQPQHF. The CDR3 nucleotides are TGCGCCAGCAGCCAAGATAGGGATAGCAATCAGCCCCAGCATTTT.

In this sample, this clone turned up once. The chain joins TRBV15 to TRBJ1-1; the D gene is possibly TRBD1 (6 bases). This CDR3 comprises 15 residues. Between the trimmed V and J ends, which lost 1 base and 4 bases, there was a span of 13 bases. Germline V gene lookup returns CDR1 LNHNV and CDR2 YYDKDF (reference sequence). The CDR3 nucleotides read TGTGCCACCAGCAGAGTGGGGGGGCTTGGCACTGAAGCTTTCTTT. Residues: CATSRVGGLGTEAFF.

The chain recombines TRBV5-6 with TRBJ2-7; perhaps TRBD2 as D (6 bases). V lost 3 bases, J lost 6 bases, and 19 bases lay in between. This CDR3 is 15 amino acids long. Germline V gene sequence: CDR1 SGHDT, CDR2 YYEEEE. In DNA form, the CDR3 reads TGTGCCAGCAGCTACCCGGGGGTGGCGGAGGTCGAGCAGTACTTC. Translation gives CASSYPGVAEVEQYF.

V usage is TRBV28 and J usage is TRBJ2-5, with D tentatively TRBD2 (5 bases). V lost 4 bases to trimming and J lost 9 bases, with 24 bases between them. The CDR3 is 16 residues long. CDR1 and CDR2 from the germline V gene are MDHEN and SYDVKM. The CDR3 sequence: CASSSLRAGGTEAQYF. The CDR3 DNA sequence: TGTGCCAGCAGTTCGTTGAGGGCAGGAGGCACGGAGGCCCAGTACTTC.

As DNA, the CDR3 is TGTGCCAGCAGCCGCCAAGGCGGGGCTAACTATGGCTACACCTTC. This sequence encodes CASSRQGGANYGYTF. The chain links TRBV5-5 to TRBJ1-2; D is uncertain. V shed 4 bases and J shed 0 bases, with 13 bases lying between them. The CDR3 consists of 15 residues. CDR1 and CDR2 (germline): SGHKS, YYEKEE (reference sequence).

This chain uses TRBV5-1 with TRBJ2-5, with D maybe TRBD1 (6 bases). This CDR3 is built from 15 residues. Germline values: CDR1 SGHRS, CDR2 YFSETQ. V was trimmed by 1 base and J by 4 bases, leaving 14 bases between them. The CDR3 DNA sequence: TGCGCCAGCAGCTTGACCCAGGGGAACGGAGAGACCCAGTACTTC. It yields the protein CASSLTQGNGETQYF.

The genes are TRBV24-1 and TRBJ2-1; D is unresolved. V lost 4 bases, J lost 4 bases, and 7 bases lay in between. This CDR3 is 13 amino acids long. Germline V gene lookup returns CDR1 KGHDR and CDR2 SFDVKD. CDR3 sequence (DNA): TGTGCCACCAGTGAGGGTCTATACAATGAGCAGTTCTTC. As protein: CATSEGLYNEQFF.

The chain employs TRBV24-1 and TRBJ2-7; no reliable D call. Germline values: CDR1 KGHDR, CDR2 SFDVKD. The V and J ends lost 3 bases and 1 base respectively, with 12 bases between them. The CDR3 is 15 amino acids. The chain's CDR3 is CATSDKGRPSYEQYF. CDR3 in DNA: TGTGCCACCAGTGATAAGGGCAGACCTTCCTACGAGCAGTACTTC.

This chain connects TRBV28 to TRBJ2-5; possibly TRBD1 or TRBD2 for D (5 bases each). V was shortened by 5 bases and J by 4 bases, with 17 bases between the two germline ends. CDR1 and CDR2 (germline): MDHEN, SYDVKM. The CDR3 covers 15 residues. This chain's CDR3 is CASSPSGFGGETQYF. The CDR3 DNA reads TGTGCCAGCAGTCCCAGCGGCTTTGGGGGAGAGACCCAGTACTTC.

This chain joins TRBV27 and TRBJ2-2; D might be TRBD2 (6 bases). From germline, CDR1 is MNHEY and CDR2 SMNVEV (reference sequence). V was shortened by 7 bases and J by 4 bases, with 16 bases between the two germline ends. The CDR3 runs 15 residues. The CDR3 DNA is TGTGCCAGCAAGTTCGATAACGGGGGCACCGGGGAGCTGTTTTTT. Protein: CASKFDNGGTGELFF.

The chain uses TRBV5-1 and TRBJ2-1; the D gene is possibly TRBD1 (6 bases). The V end was cut by 2 bases, the J end by 0 bases, with 12 bases between. This CDR3 comprises 16 residues. The germline CDR1 and CDR2 sequences are SGHRS and YFSETQ. This CDR3 is CASSFGQTSSYNEQFF. As DNA, the CDR3 is TGCGCCAGCAGCTTCGGACAGACGAGCTCCTACAATGAGCAGTTCTTC.

This CDR3 reads CASSPWRESEQFF. The CDR3 DNA follows: TGTGCCAGCAGCCCCTGGCGGGAGAGTGAGCAGTTCTTC. The V gene is TRBV7-3, the J gene TRBJ2-1, with 7 bases matching TRBD2. Per the germline V gene, CDR1 is SGHTA and CDR2 is FQGTGA. The V and J ends lost 5 bases and 9 bases, in that order; junction bases with no gene match: 7. The CDR3 has 13 residues. The full variable domain, rest sourced from reference TRBV7-3 and TRBJ2-1, is GAGVSQTPSNKVTEKGKYVELRCDPISGHTALYWYRQSLGQGPEFLIYFQGTGAADDSGLPNDRFFAVRPEGSVSTLKIQRTERGDSAVYLCASSPWRESEQFFGPGTRLTVL.

V and J are TRBV5-1 and TRBJ2-2; D is undetermined. Germline V gives CDR1 SGHRS, CDR2 YFSETQ. Between the trimmed V and J ends, which lost 0 bases and 1 base, there was a span of 7 bases. This CDR3 has 15 amino acids. CDR3 loop: CASSLGTGNTGELFF. The CDR3 region has the DNA TGCGCCAGCAGCTTGGGGACGGGGAACACCGGGGAGCTGTTTTTT.

The J gene is TRBJ1-5, the V gene TRBV4-1; 8 nucleotides line up with TRBD1. CDR1 is MGHRA, CDR2 YSYEKL, per germline. The CDR3 spans 16 residues. J was trimmed by 3 bases and V by 0 bases; bases with no gene match: 4. CDR3: CASSQELDRANQPQHF. CDR3 coding DNA: TGCGCCAGCAGCCAAGAACTGGACAGGGCCAATCAGCCCCAGCATTTT.

The chain has TRBV19 and TRBJ1-5; D gene uncertain. Germline CDR1 is LNHDA and CDR2 is SQIVND (reference sequence). V dropped 5 bases and J dropped 2 bases, with 13 bases sitting between them. This CDR3 comprises 15 residues. The CDR3 bases are TGTGCCAGTAGTTGGGGTGTAGGCGGCAATCAGCCCCAGCATTTT. As protein: CASSWGVGGNQPQHF.

This sequence joins TRBV28 and TRBJ2-3; D remains ambiguous. V gave up 4 bases and J gave up 0 bases, with 11 bases separating them. Germline V gene data show CDR1 as MDHEN and CDR2 as SYDVKM. The CDR3 covers 15 residues. Written as DNA, the CDR3 is TGTGCCAGCAGTTCTCCCTCCCCCAGCACAGATACGCAGTATTTT. Protein sequence: CASSSPSPSTDTQYF.

This clone has a single count. The chain employs TRBV9 and TRBJ2-7, with 7 bases fitting TRBD2. CDR1 and CDR2 (germline): SGDLS, YYNGEE. The CDR3 has 15 amino acids. V was clipped by 0 bases and J by 4 bases; unmatched bases: 7. CDR3 region: CASSVEPGTTYEQYF. Written as DNA, the CDR3 is TGTGCCAGCAGCGTAGAGCCCGGGACTACTTACGAGCAGTACTTC.

The chain joins TRBV5-4 to TRBJ2-1, with a possible D match to TRBD1 (5 bases). The CDR3 extends over 16 amino acids. V lost 4 bases to trimming and J lost 1 base, with 15 bases between them. The germline V gene encodes CDR1 SGHNT and CDR2 YYREEE (reference sequence). The CDR3 region has the DNA TGTGCCAGCAGCCACTTTGGGGCCTCATCCTACAATGAGCAGTTCTTC. This gives the protein CASSHFGASSYNEQFF.